Following are 11 T cell receptor beta chains from one sample sequenced in a study of blood T cell repertoires in COVID-19. Assay: immunoSEQ multiplex PCR; the TCRdb copy retains only in-frame clones and omits some. The sample yields around 150,000 clones, around three quarters seen once. Material: peripheral blood. These receptors all come from a man between 50 and 59 years old with active or convalescent COVID-19.

This CDR3 reads CASSLGGPITQYF. For the CDR3, the DNA is TGTGCCAGCAGCTTAGGGGGCCCGATTACGCAGTATTTT. V usage is TRBV7-9 and J usage is TRBJ2-3; the D gene is possibly TRBD1 (5 bases). This CDR3 spans 13 amino acids. Germline CDR1 and CDR2: SEHNR and FQNEAQ (reference sequence). With 1 base removed from V and 8 bases from J, the gap between germline ends came to 10 bases.

The chain couples TRBV6-1 to TRBJ2-7; the D gene is possibly TRBD2 (5 bases). The CDR3 consists of 17 residues. Germline values: CDR1 MNHNS, CDR2 SASEGT. With 0 bases removed from V and 0 bases from J, the gap between germline ends came to 15 bases. The CDR3 here is CASSEAYGGGNSYEQYF. As DNA, the CDR3 is TGTGCCAGCAGTGAAGCCTACGGAGGAGGCAACTCCTACGAGCAGTACTTC.

The chain joins TRBV29-1 to TRBJ2-7; no reliable D call. CDR1 is SQVTM and CDR2 is ANQGSEA in the germline V gene. CDR3 length equals 13 residues. The ends were cut back, 4 bases at V and 5 bases at J, with 15 bases in the middle. The CDR3 region has the DNA TGCAGCGTTGGGGCCCAGGTTGAGAACGAGCAGTACTTC. It yields the protein CSVGAQVENEQYF.

This chain uses TRBV27 with TRBJ2-1; a possible D gene is TRBD2 (6 bases). The CDR3 totals 14 residues. V was cut by 8 bases and J by 0 bases, with 11 bases left in between. Germline V gene sequence: CDR1 MNHEY, CDR2 SMNVEV (reference sequence). Written as DNA, the CDR3 is TGTGCCAGCTGGGACTTAAGCTCCTACAATGAGCAGTTCTTC. This codes for CASWDLSSYNEQFF.

The chain joins TRBV5-6 to TRBJ2-5, with 9 positions matching TRBD1. This CDR3 is 18 amino acids long. J gave up 1 base and V 2 bases, and 12 bases lay outside the gene matches. Germline V gives CDR1 SGHDT, CDR2 YYEEEE. CDR3 amino acids: CASSFLRLGDRAQETQYF. In DNA, the CDR3 is TGTGCCAGCAGCTTTCTCCGGTTGGGGGACAGGGCCCAAGAGACCCAGTACTTC.

In its sample, this clone was seen a few times. In DNA, the CDR3 is TGTGCCAGCAGGACAGGGAATCAGCCCCAGCATTTT. It is translated as CASRTGNQPQHF. V usage is TRBV6-5 and J usage is TRBJ1-5, with 7 nucleotides matching TRBD1. Germline lookup yields CDR1 MNHEY and CDR2 SVGAGI. The ends lost 6 bases at V and 4 bases at J; junction bases unmatched: 0. CDR3 length: 12 amino acids.

At least ten counts were recorded for this clone. This chain links TRBV27 with TRBJ2-7, with D possibly being TRBD1 (7 bases). Trimming took off 3 bases at V and 4 bases at J, with 10 bases between the two ends. The CDR3 loop spans 13 amino acids. Looked up from germline, CDR1 is MNHEY and CDR2 is SMNVEV (reference sequence). Here the CDR3 DNA reads TGTGCCAGCAGTTTGGAGGGGGCTTACGAGCAGTACTTC. Amino acid sequence: CASSLEGAYEQYF.

The chain is built from TRBV7-9 and TRBJ2-4; 9 positions match TRBD2. V shed 8 bases, J shed 5 bases, and the junction held 10 bases outside the gene matches. Germline-derived CDR1 and CDR2 are SEHNR and FQNEAQ (reference sequence). The CDR3 totals 15 residues. Written as DNA, the CDR3 is TGTGCCAGCGCCCGACCGGGACTAGCAGAAAACATTCAGTACTTC. Translation gives CASARPGLAENIQYF.

CDR3 sequence (DNA): TGTGCCAGCAGTCCACAGGGGGCGGACTATGGCTACACCTTC. Amino acids: CASSPQGADYGYTF. The V and J genes are TRBV27 and TRBJ1-2, with 9 bases identical to TRBD1. The CDR3 is 14 residues long. Trimming took 5 bases from V and 3 from J; bases not matched to a gene: 4. Germline V gene sequence: CDR1 MNHEY, CDR2 SMNVEV (reference sequence).

The chain combines TRBV19 with TRBJ1-3; 12 nucleotides align to TRBD1. Losses at the gene ends were 5 bases for V and 0 bases for J; bases not matched to a gene: 5. The length of the CDR3 is 17 residues. The germline CDR1 and CDR2 sequences are LNHDA and SQIVND (reference sequence). Here the CDR3 reads CASSPGQGASSGNTIYF. The DNA of the CDR3 is TGTGCCAGTAGTCCGGGACAGGGGGCAAGCTCTGGAAACACCATATATTTT.

V is TRBV28 and J is TRBJ2-1, with a weak D call TRBD1 (5 bases). V lost 6 bases and J 9 bases, leaving 12 bases between the germline ends. Germline assignment: CDR1 MDHEN and CDR2 SYDVKM. CDR3 length equals 12 residues. This CDR3 reads CASSTTVTEQFF. The CDR3 DNA sequence: TGTGCCAGCAGCACGACAGTGACTGAGCAGTTCTTC.